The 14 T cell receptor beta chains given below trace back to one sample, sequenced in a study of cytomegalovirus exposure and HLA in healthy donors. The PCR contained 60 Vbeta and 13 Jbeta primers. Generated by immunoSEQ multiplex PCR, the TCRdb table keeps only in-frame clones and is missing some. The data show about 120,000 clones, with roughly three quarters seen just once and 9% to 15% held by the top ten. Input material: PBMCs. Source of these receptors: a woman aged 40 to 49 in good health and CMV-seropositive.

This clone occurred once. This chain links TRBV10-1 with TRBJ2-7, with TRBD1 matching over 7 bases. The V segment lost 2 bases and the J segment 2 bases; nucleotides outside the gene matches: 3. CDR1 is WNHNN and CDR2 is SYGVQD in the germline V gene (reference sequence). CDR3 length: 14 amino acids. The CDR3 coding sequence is TGCGCCAGCAGTGAGATCCAGGGGGCCTACGAGCAGTACTTC. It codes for CASSEIQGAYEQYF.

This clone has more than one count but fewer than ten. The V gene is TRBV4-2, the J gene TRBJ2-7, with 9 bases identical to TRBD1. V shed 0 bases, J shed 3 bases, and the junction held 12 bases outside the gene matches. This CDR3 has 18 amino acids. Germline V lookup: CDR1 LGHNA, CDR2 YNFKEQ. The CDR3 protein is CASSQELRRGQGIYEQYF. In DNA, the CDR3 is TGTGCCAGCAGCCAAGAGTTGCGGAGGGGACAGGGAATCTACGAGCAGTACTTC.

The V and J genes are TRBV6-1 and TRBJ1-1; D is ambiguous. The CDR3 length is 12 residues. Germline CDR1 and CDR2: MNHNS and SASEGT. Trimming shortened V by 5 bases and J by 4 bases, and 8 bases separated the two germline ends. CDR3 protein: CASSFYSTEAFF. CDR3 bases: TGTGCCAGCAGTTTCTATAGCACTGAAGCTTTCTTT.

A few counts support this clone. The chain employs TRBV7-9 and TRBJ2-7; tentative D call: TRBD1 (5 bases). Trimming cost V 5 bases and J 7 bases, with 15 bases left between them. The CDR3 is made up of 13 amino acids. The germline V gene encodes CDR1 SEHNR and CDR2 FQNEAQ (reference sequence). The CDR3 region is CASSLDPGREQYF. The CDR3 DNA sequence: TGTGCCAGCAGCCTAGACCCAGGGCGTGAGCAGTACTTC. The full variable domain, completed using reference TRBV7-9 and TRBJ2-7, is DTGVSQNPRHKITKRGQNVTFRCDPISEHNRLYWYRQTLGQGPEFLTYFQNEAQLEKSRLLSDRFSAERPKGSFSTLEIQRTEQGDSAMYLCASSLDPGREQYFGPGTRLTVT.

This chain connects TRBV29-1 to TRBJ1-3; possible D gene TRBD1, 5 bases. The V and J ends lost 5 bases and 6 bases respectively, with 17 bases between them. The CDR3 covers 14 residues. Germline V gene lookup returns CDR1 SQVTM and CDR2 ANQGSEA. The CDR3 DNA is TGCAGCGTTTTTGACCAGGGAACCGAAAACACCATATATTTT. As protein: CSVFDQGTENTIYF.

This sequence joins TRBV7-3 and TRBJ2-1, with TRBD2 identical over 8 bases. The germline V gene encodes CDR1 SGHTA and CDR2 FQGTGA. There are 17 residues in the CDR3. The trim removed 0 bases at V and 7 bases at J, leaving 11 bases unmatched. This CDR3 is CASSLTMAQRGSNEQFF. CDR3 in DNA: TGTGCCAGCAGCTTAACAATGGCCCAGCGGGGGTCAAATGAGCAGTTCTTC.

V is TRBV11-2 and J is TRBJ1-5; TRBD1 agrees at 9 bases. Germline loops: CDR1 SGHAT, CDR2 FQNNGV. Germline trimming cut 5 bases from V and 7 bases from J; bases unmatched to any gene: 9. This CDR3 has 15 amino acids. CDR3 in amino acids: CASSPGTGLKQPQHF. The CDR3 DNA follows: TGTGCCAGCAGCCCCGGGACAGGGTTAAAGCAGCCCCAGCATTTT.

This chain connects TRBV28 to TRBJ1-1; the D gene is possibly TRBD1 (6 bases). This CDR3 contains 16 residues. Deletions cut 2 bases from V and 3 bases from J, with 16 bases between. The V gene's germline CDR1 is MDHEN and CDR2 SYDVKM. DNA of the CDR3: TGTGCCAGCAGTTTACCGCCGAAGGGGGACGACACTGAAGCTTTCTTT. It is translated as CASSLPPKGDDTEAFF.

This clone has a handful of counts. The CDR3 loop reads CASRGLAGGGETQYF. The DNA of the CDR3 is TGTGCCAGCAGGGGACTAGCCGGAGGTGGGGAGACCCAGTACTTC. V and J are TRBV6-1 and TRBJ2-5; TRBD2 matches 9 bases. The germline V gene encodes CDR1 MNHNS and CDR2 SASEGT. V was pared by 6 bases and J by 5 bases, with 10 bases of the junction left unmatched. CDR3 length: 15 amino acids.

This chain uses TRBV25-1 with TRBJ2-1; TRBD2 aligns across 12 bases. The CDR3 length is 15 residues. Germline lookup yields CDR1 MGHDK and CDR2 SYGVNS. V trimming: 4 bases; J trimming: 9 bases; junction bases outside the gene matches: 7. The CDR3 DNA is TGTGCCAGCAGTGGCTCTAGCGGGGGGGCCTCTGAGCAGTTCTTC. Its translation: CASSGSSGGASEQFF.

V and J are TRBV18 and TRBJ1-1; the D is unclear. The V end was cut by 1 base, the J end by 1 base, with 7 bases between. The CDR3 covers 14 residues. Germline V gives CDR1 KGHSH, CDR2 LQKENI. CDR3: CASSPLRENTEAFF. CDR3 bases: TGTGCCAGCTCACCACTGAGGGAGAACACTGAAGCTTTCTTT.

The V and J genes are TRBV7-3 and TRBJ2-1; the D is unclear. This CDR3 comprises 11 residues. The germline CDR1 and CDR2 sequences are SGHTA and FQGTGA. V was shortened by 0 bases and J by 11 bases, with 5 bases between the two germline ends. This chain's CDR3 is CASSLTTKQFF. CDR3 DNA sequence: TGTGCCAGCAGCTTAACTACAAAGCAGTTCTTC.

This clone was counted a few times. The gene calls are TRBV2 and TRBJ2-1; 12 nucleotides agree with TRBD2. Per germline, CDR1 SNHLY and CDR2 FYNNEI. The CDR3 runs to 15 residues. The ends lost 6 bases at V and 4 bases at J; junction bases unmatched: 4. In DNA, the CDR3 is TGTGCCAGCAGGCGACTAGCGGGGGCTTACAATGAGCAGTTCTTC. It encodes CASRRLAGAYNEQFF.

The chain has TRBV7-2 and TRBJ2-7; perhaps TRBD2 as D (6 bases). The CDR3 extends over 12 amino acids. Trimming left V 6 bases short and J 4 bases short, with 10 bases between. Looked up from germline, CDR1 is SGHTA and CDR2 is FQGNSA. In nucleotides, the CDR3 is TGTGCCAGCAGTCCCGGGAGATACGAGCAGTACTTC. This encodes CASSPGRYEQYF.